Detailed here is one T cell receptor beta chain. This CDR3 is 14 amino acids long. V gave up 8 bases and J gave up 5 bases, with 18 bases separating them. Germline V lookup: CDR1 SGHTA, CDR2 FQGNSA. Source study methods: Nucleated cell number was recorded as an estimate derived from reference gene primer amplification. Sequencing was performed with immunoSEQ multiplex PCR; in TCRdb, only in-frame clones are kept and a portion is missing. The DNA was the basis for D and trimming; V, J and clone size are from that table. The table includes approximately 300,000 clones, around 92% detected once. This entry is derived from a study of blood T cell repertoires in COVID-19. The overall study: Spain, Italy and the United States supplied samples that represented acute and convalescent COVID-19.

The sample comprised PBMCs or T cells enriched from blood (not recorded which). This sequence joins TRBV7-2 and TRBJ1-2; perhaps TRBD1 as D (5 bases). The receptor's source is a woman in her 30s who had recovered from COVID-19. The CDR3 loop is CASHQGANPYGYTF. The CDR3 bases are TGTGCCAGCCACCAGGGCGCGAACCCTTATGGCTACACCTTC.